This T cell receptor (beta chain) was obtained from a study of cytomegalovirus exposure and HLA in healthy donors. Of note for this clone: Its target is unknown.

A multiplex PCR was run with 60 Vbeta primers and 13 Jbeta primers. The method was immunoSEQ multiplex PCR; TCRdb's version includes in-frame clones alone and lacks a portion of them. The table lists over 150,000 clones, roughly four fifths of them singletons. V shed 0 bases and J shed 8 bases, with 7 bases lying between them. The CDR3 has 12 residues. The germline V gene has CDR1 KGHSH and CDR2 LQKENI. Study-level points and caveats: Reportedly, cytomegalovirus status was diagnosed with high sensitivity and specificity.

The chain uses TRBV18 and TRBJ1-1; D is uncertain. The sequence was collected from a man in his fifties in good health and CMV-seropositive. The sample consisted of PBMCs. DNA for the CDR3: TGTGCCAGCTCACCACCCCGCCAGGAAGCTTTCTTT. It is translated as CASSPPRQEAFF.